This TCR beta chain comes out of a study of CD8 T cells in Susac syndrome. With random hexamers, 0.5 to 1 ug RNA was reverse transcribed. Coverage of TCR beta CDR3 amplification by immunoSEQ multiplex PCR extended to 54 Vbeta and 13 Jbeta. TCRdb re-called the immunoSEQ multiplex PCR reads with MiXCR, one entry per CDR3 protein. The repertoire consists of 150,000 to 200,000 distinct CDR3 sequences, with roughly 95% occurring once and the leading ten covering around 0.093%. TCR beta sequencing covered blood CD8+ and CD4+ T cells. It was negative isolation that provided the CD8+ and CD4+ T cells, whereas TEMRA cells were enriched by FACS. The sequencing input was CD4+ T cells from PBMCs. This clonotype was obtained from a human donor with multiple sclerosis.

For the CDR3, the DNA is TGTGCCAGCAGCTTAACACAGGGAGGAGGCTACACCTTC. The encoded protein is CASSLTQGGGYTF. The chain employs TRBV7-3 and TRBJ1-2, with D possibly TRBD1 on 6 matching bases. The V end was cut by 0 bases, the J end by 8 bases, with 10 bases between. The CDR3 contains 13 residues. CDR1 is SGHTA and CDR2 is FQGTGA in the germline V gene.